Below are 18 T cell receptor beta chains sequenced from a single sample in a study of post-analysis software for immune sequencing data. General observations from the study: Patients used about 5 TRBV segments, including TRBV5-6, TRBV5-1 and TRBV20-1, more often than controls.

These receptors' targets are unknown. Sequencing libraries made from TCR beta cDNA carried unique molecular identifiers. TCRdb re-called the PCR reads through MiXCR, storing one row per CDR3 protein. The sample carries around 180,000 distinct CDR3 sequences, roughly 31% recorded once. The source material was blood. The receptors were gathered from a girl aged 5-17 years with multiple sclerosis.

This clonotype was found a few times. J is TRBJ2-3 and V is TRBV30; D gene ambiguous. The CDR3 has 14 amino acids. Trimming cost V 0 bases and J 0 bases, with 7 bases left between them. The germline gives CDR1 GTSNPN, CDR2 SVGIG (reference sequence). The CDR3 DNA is TGTGCCTGGAGTGTCGGAGTAAGCACAGATACGCAGTATTTT. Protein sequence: CAWSVGVSTDTQYF.

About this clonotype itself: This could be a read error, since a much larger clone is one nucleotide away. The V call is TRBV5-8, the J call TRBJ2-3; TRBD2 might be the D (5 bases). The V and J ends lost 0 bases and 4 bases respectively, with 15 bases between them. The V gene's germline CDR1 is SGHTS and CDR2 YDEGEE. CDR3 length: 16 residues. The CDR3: CASSLGSSSGADTQYF. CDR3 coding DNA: TGTGCCAGCAGCTTGGGATCCAGCAGCGGCGCAGATACGCAGTATTTT.

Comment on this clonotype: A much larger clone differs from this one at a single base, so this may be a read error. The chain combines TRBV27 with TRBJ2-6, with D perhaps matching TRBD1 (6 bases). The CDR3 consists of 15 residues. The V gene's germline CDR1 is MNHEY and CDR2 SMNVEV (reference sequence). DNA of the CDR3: TGTGCCAGCAGTTCGAGGGGGTCTGGGGCCAACGCCCTGACTTTC. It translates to CASSSRGSGANALTF.

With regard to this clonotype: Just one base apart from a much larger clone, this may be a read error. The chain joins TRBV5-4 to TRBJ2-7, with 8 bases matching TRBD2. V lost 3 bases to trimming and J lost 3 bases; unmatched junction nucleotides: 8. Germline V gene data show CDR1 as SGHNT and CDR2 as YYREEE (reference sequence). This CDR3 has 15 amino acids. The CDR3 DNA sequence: TGTGCCAGCAGCTCGCCCCGGGAGGGCTGCTACGAGCAGTACTTC. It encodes CASSSPREGCYEQYF.

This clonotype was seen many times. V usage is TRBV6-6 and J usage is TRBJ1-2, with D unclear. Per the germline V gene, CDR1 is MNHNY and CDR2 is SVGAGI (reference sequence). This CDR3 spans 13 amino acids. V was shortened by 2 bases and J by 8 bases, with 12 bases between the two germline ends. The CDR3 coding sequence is TGTGCCAGCAGTTACCTGGGAAACCCCGGCTACACCTTC. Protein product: CASSYLGNPGYTF.

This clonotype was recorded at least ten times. CDR3 amino acids: CSASSSSGGYEQYF. The CDR3 DNA reads as TGCAGTGCTAGTAGTTCTAGCGGGGGCTACGAGCAGTACTTC. The genes are TRBV20-1 and TRBJ2-7, with 10 bases lining up with TRBD2. Germline values: CDR1 DFQATT, CDR2 SNEGSKA (reference sequence). The CDR3 consists of 14 residues. V trimming: 3 bases; J trimming: 3 bases; junction bases outside the gene matches: 5.

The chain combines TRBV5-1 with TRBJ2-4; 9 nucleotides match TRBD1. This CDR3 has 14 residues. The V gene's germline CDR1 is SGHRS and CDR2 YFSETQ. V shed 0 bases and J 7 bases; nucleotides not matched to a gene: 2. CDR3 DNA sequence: TGCGCCAGCAGCTTGGGGGACAGGGATAACATTCAGTACTTC. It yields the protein CASSLGDRDNIQYF.

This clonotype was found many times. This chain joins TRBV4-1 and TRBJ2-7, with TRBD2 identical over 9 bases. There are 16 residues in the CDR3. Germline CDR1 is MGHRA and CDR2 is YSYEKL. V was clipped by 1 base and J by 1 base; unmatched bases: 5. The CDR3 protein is CASSQALAGVSYEQYF. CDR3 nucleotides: TGCGCCAGCAGCCAAGCGTTAGCGGGAGTTTCCTACGAGCAGTACTTC.

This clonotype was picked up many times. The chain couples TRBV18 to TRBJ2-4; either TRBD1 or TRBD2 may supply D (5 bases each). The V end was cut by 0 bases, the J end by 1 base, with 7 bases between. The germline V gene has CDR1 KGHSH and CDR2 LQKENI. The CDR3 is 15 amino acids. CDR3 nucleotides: TGTGCCAGCTCACCACCAGGGGAGGCCAAAAACATTCAGTACTTC. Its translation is CASSPPGEAKNIQYF. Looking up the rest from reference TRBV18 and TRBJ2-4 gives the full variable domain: NAGVMQNPRHLVRRRGQEARLRCSPMKGHSHVYWYRQLPEEGLKFMVYLQKENIIDESGMPKERFSAEFPKEGPSILRIQQVVRGDSAAYFCASSPPGEAKNIQYFGAGTRLSVL.

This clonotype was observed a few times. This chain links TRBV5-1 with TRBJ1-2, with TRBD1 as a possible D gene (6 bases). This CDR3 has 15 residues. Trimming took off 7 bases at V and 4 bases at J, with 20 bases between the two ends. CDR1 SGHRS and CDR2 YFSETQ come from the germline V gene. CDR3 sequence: CASSRGEQAGYGYTF. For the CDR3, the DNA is TGCGCCAGCTCCAGGGGTGAACAGGCCGGCTATGGCTACACCTTC.

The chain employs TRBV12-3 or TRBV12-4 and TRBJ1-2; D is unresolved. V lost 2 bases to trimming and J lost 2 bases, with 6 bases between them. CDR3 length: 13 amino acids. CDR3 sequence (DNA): TGTGCCAGCAGTTTAAAAAGGAACTATGGCTACACCTTC. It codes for CASSLKRNYGYTF.

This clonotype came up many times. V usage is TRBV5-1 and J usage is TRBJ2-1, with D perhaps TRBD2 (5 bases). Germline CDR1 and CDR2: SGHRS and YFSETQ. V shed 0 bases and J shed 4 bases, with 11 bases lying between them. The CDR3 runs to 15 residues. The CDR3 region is CASSLDEGAYNEQFF. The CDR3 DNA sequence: TGCGCCAGCAGCTTGGACGAGGGCGCGTACAATGAGCAGTTCTTC.

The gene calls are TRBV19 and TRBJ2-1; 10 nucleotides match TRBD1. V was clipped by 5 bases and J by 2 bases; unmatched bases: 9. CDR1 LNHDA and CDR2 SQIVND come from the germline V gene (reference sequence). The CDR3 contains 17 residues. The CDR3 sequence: CASSPQPGQGPYNEQFF. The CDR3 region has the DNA TGTGCCAGTAGTCCCCAACCGGGACAGGGGCCCTACAATGAGCAGTTCTTC.

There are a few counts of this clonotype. The CDR3 loop is CASSVGTSSYNEQFF. CDR3 bases: TGTGCCAGCAGCGTAGGGACTAGCTCCTACAATGAGCAGTTCTTC. The V and J genes are TRBV9 and TRBJ2-1; 7 bases are a match to TRBD2. The germline gives CDR1 SGDLS, CDR2 YYNGEE. There are 15 residues in the CDR3. Unmatched junction bases numbered 0, after V lost 0 bases and J lost 0 bases.

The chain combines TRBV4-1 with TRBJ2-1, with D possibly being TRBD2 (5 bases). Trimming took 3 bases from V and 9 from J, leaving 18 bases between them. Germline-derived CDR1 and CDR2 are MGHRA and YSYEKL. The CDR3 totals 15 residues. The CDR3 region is CASSQNSVGDGEQFF. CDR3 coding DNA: TGCGCCAGCAGCCAGAATAGCGTGGGCGACGGTGAGCAGTTCTTC.

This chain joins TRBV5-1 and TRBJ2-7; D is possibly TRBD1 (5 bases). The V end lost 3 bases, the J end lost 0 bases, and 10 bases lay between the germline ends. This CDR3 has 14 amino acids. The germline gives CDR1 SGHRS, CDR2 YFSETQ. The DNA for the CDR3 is TGCGCCAGCAGCTCATGGGGCAACTCCTACGAGCAGTACTTC. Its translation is CASSSWGNSYEQYF.

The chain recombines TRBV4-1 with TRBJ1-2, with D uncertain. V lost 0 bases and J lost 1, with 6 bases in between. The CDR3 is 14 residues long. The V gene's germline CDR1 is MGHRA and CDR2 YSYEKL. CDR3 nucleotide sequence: TGCGCCAGCAGCCAAGATCCGGTTAACTATGGCTACACCTTC. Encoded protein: CASSQDPVNYGYTF.

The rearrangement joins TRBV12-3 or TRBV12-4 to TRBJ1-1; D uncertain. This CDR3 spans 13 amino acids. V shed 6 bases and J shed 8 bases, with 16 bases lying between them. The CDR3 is CASSYGTHREAFF. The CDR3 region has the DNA TGTGCCAGCAGCTACGGAACACATAGAGAAGCTTTCTTT.